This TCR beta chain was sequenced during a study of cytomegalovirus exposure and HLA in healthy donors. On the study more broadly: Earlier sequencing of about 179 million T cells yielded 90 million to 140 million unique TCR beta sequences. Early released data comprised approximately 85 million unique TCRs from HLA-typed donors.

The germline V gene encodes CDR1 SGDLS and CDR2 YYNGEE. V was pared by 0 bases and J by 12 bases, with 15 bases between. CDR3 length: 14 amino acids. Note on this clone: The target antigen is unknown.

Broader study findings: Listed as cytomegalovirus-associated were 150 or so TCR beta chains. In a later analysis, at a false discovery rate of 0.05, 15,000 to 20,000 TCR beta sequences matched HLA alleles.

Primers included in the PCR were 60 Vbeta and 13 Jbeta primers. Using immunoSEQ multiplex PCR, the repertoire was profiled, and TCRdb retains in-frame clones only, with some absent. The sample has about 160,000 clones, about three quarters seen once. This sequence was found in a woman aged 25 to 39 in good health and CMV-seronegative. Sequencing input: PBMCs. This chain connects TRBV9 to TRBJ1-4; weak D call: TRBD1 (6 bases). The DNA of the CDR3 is TGTGCCAGCAGCGTAGCCGACCGGGACAACGAACTGTTTTTT. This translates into CASSVADRDNELFF.